The clone carrying this TCR beta chain was detected ten times or more. The antigen is not known. The diagnoses drew upon clinical symptoms, serum thyroxine and TRAb, thyroid ultrasound and orbital computed tomography. The blood sample dates from first hyperthyroidism diagnosis, preceding any ophthalmopathy symptoms. The CDR3 has 15 amino acids. Per the germline V gene, CDR1 is ENHRY and CDR2 is SYGVKD. The V gene end was trimmed by 5 bases and the J gene end by 3 bases; junction bases not matched to a gene: 7. The sample comes from a study of T cells in Graves' hyperthyroidism and ophthalmopathy. Study-wide context: The initial diagnosis was the point when peripheral blood was collected, ahead of any treatment. Whole-study findings and limits: Expanded thyroid clonotypes (above 0.001) were mostly also found in blood.

From RNA transcripts, TCR beta CDR3 regions were amplified. The primer set for the first-round RT-PCR of the TCR CDR3 was HTBI. In TCRdb, the multiplex PCR reads were re-called with MiXCR into one record per CDR3 protein. The sample lists about 160,000 distinct CDR3 sequences, less than 10% occurring once. The TCR originated in a woman between 18 and 30 years old with Graves' hyperthyroidism that later progressed to Graves' ophthalmopathy. The sample consisted of blood. The chain links TRBV10-3 to TRBJ1-2, with 9 positions matching TRBD1. CDR3 DNA: TGTGCCATCAGTCCCTGGACAGGGGTGGACTATGGCTACACCTTC. It is translated as CAISPWTGVDYGYTF.